This T cell receptor beta chain emerged from a study of T cell responses to AZD1222 COVID-19 vaccine. Broader study findings: Among vaccine-associated CD4 TCRs, coverage spanned spike, with dominance at 160-218 and 743-854.

The CDR3 is 15 residues long. V lost 6 bases, J lost 0 bases, and 15 bases lay in between. Germline values: CDR1 LNHDA, CDR2 SQIVND (reference sequence). Data came from immunoSEQ multiplex PCR; TCRdb stores just in-frame clones and leaves some out. The sample lists about 19,000 clones, about four fifths occurring once. For this clone: As yet, its antigen is unknown.

This clonotype was sampled from an adult who received the AZD1222 COVID-19 vaccine. V is TRBV19 and J is TRBJ2-7; maybe TRBD1 (6 bases). Here the sequenced sample was peripheral blood, taken 28 days after the second AZD1222 dose. In nucleotides, the CDR3 is TGTGCCAGTAGGGTTCGGGACACGAGCTCCTACGAGCAGTACTTC. Amino acid sequence: CASRVRDTSSYEQYF.